This TCR beta chain was sequenced in a study of cytomegalovirus exposure and HLA in healthy donors. Whole-study results and caveats: Per published reports, the classifier diagnosed cytomegalovirus status with high specificity and sensitivity. Cytomegalovirus-associated TCR beta chains were listed, numbering 150 to 200. Per a later analysis, about 17,000 TCR beta sequences showed association with HLA alleles at 0.05 false discovery rate.

Notes on this clone: The antigen remains unidentified.

In the PCR, 60 Vbeta and 13 Jbeta primers were used. Here immunoSEQ multiplex PCR was the method, and the copy in TCRdb shows in-frame clones only, minus some. The table lists over 200,000 clones, around 76% of them singletons, with 5% to 6% in the top ten. The specimen sequenced was PBMCs. The TCR was taken from a woman in her forties in good health and CMV-seropositive.

As DNA, the CDR3 is TGTGCCAGCAGCAACCGACAGGGGTTCACAGATACGCAGTATTTT. It specifies CASSNRQGFTDTQYF. The chain combines TRBV7-2 with TRBJ2-3; 8 nucleotides line up with TRBD1. The CDR3 totals 15 residues. CDR1 SGHTA and CDR2 FQGNSA come from the germline V gene. The J segment lost 2 bases and the V segment lost 5 bases, leaving 6 bases of the junction unmatched.